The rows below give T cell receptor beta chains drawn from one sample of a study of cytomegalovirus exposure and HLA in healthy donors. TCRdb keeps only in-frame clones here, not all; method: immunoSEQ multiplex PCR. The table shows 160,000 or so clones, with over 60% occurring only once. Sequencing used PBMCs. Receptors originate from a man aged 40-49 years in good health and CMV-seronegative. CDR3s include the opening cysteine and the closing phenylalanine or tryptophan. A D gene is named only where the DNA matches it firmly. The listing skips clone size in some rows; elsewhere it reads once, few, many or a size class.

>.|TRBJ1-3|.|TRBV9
CASSVGQELNTIYF
TGTGCCAGCAGCGTAGGACAGGAGCTAAACACCATATATTTT
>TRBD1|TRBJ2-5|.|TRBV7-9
CASSLDRGHKYF
TGTGCCAGCAGCTTAGACAGGGGGCATAAGTACTTC
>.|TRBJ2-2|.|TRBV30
CAWITVTGELFF
TGTGCCTGGATCACAGTCACCGGGGAGCTGTTTTTT
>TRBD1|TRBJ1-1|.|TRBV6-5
CASSYRRQGARTEAFF
TGTGCCAGCAGTTATCGGAGACAGGGGGCGCGGACTGAAGCTTTCTTT
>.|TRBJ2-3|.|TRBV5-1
CASSLADSADTQYF
TGCGCCAGCAGCTTGGCGGACTCCGCCGATACGCAGTATTTT
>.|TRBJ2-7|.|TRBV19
CASKSRGTHEQYF
TGTGCCAGTAAATCCCGGGGAACTCACGAGCAGTACTTC
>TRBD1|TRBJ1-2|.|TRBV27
CASSPQGQYSGYTF
TGTGCCAGCAGCCCCCAGGGACAGTACTCTGGCTACACCTTC
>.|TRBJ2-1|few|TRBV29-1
CSVAGLNSDEQFF
TGCAGCGTCGCAGGACTAAACAGTGATGAGCAGTTCTTC
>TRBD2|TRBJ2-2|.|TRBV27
CASSLAGVSGELFF
TGTGCCAGCAGTCTAGCGGGAGTATCCGGGGAGCTGTTTTTT
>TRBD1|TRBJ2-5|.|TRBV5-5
CASSLEGTGAETQYF
TGTGCCAGCAGCTTGGAGGGGACAGGGGCCGAGACCCAGTACTTC
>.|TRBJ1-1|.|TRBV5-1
CASSLLLGARNTEAFF
TGCGCCAGCAGCTTGTTATTAGGGGCCCGGAACACTGAAGCTTTCTTT
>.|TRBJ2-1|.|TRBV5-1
CASSLGADEQFF
TGCGCCAGCAGCTTAGGGGCGGATGAGCAGTTCTTC
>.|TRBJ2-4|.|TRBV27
CASSSGNIQYF
TGTGCCAGCAGTTCCGGGAACATTCAGTACTTC
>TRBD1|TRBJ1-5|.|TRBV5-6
CASTRRTGGLSNQPQHF
TGTGCCAGCACCCGAAGGACAGGGGGCTTGAGCAATCAGCCCCAGCATTTT
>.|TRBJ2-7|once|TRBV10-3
CAISEPGSTYEQYF
TGTGCCATCAGTGAGCCAGGTTCTACCTACGAGCAGTACTTC
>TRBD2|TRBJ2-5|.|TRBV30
CAWSPGLAGEETQYF
TGTGCCTGGAGTCCGGGACTAGCGGGAGAAGAGACCCAGTACTTC
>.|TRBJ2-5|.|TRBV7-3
CASSLRGPRGQETQYF
TGTGCCAGCAGCCTCAGAGGCCCGAGGGGGCAAGAGACCCAGTACTTC
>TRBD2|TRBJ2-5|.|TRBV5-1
CASSRGGGRAETQYF
TGCGCCAGCAGCCGAGGGGGCGGGAGGGCGGAGACCCAGTACTTC
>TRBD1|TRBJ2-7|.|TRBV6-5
CASSYSGQGTYEQYF
TGTGCCAGCAGTTACTCGGGACAGGGAACCTACGAGCAGTACTTC
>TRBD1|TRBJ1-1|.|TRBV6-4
CASSSGTGSDEAFF
TGTGCCAGCAGTTCCGGGACAGGGTCGGATGAAGCTTTCTTT
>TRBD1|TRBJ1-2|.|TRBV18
CASSSQTRGQFGYTF
TGTGCCAGCTCAAGCCAGACCAGGGGGCAGTTTGGCTACACCTTC
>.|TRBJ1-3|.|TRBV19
CASFRGRNTIYF
TGTGCCAGTTTCAGGGGCCGAAACACCATATATTTT
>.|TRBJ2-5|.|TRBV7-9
CASSARGLGETQYF
TGTGCCAGCAGCGCCAGGGGCCTCGGGGAGACCCAGTACTTC
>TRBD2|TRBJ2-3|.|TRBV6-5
CASSPTSGGEDTQYF
TGTGCCAGCAGCCCGACTAGCGGGGGAGAAGATACGCAGTATTTT
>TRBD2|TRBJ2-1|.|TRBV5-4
CASSAGPGLAGYNEQFF
TGTGCCAGCAGCGCTGGACCGGGACTAGCGGGGTACAATGAGCAGTTCTTC
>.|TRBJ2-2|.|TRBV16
CASSPASGAGELFF
TGTGCCAGCAGCCCCGCTTCGGGGGCCGGGGAGCTGTTTTTT
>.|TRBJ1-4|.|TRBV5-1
CASSLDKQLFF
TGCGCCAGCAGCTTAGACAAGCAACTGTTTTTT
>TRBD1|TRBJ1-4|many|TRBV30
CAWSGTGADEKLFF
TGTGCCTGGAGTGGGACAGGGGCGGATGAAAAACTGTTTTTT
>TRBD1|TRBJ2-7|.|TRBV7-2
CASSGTGDYEQYF
TGTGCCAGCAGCGGAACAGGGGATTACGAGCAGTACTTC
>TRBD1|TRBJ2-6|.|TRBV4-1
CASSQDRQGAPGANVLTF
TGCGCCAGCAGCCAAGATAGACAGGGGGCGCCAGGGGCCAACGTCCTGACTTTC
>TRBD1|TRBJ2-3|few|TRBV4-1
CASSHVLNRGTAADTQYF
TGCGCCAGCAGCCACGTCCTAAACCGTGGGACAGCGGCAGATACGCAGTATTTT
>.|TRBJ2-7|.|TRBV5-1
CASNQYPSPSGGFSYEQYF
TGCGCCAGCAACCAATACCCCAGTCCCAGTGGAGGGTTCTCCTACGAGCAGTACTTC
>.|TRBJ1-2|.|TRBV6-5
CASSYSELSRGYTF
TGTGCCAGCAGTTACTCGGAACTTAGCCGGGGCTACACCTTC
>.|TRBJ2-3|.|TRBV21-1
CASSKWRRGAPDTQYF
TGTGCCAGCAGCAAATGGAGGCGGGGGGCCCCGGATACGCAGTATTTT
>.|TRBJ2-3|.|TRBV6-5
CASRSKNTQYF
TGTGCCAGCAGGTCTAAAAATACGCAGTATTTT
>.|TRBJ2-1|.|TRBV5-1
CASSLPGFGNNEQFF
TGCGCCAGCAGCTTGCCGGGTTTCGGGAACAATGAGCAGTTCTTC
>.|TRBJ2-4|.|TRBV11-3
CASSLVLDGSKDF
TGTGCCAGCAGCTTAGTCTTAGACGGGAGTAAGGACTTC
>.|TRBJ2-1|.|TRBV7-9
CSSSLVGNEQFF
TGTTCCAGCAGCTTAGTCGGGAATGAGCAGTTCTTC
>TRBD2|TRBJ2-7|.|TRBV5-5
CASSPGLAGGTYEQYF
TGTGCCAGCAGCCCGGGACTAGCGGGAGGTACCTACGAGCAGTACTTC
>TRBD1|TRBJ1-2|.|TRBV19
CASSPRTGTTYGYTF
TGTGCCAGTAGTCCTCGGACAGGGACCACCTATGGCTACACCTTC
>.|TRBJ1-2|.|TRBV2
CASSLGRPGF
TGTGCCAGCAGCCTCGGGAGGCCCGGCTTC
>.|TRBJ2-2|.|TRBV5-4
CASSHRQADTGELFF
TGTGCCAGCAGCCACCGACAGGCGGACACCGGGGAGCTGTTTTTT
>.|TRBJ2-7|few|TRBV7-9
CSSSLNSLEQYF
TGTTCCAGCAGCTTAAACTCTCTCGAGCAGTACTTC
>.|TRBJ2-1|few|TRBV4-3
CASSRKLAYNEQFF
TGCGCCAGCAGCAGAAAGCTAGCCTACAATGAGCAGTTCTTC
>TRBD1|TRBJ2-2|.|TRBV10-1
CASSARGPSTGELFF
TGCGCCAGCAGTGCCAGGGGGCCCAGCACCGGGGAGCTGTTTTTT